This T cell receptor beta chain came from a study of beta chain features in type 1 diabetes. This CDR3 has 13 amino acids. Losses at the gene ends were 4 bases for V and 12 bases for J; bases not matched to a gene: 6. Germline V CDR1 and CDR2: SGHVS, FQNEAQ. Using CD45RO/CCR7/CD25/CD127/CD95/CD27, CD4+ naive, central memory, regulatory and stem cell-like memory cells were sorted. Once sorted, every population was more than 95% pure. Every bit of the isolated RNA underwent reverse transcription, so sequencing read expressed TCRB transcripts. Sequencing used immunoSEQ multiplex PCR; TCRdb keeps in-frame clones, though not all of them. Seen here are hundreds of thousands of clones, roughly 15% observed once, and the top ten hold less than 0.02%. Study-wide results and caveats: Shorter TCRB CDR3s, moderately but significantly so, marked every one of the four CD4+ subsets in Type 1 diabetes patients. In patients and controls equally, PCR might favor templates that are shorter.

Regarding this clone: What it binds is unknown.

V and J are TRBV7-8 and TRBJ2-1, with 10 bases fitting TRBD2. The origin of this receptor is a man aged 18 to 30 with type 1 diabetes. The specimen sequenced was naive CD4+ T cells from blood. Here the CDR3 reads CASSSGLADVQFF. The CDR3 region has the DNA TGTGCCAGCAGCTCAGGACTAGCGGATGTGCAGTTCTTC.